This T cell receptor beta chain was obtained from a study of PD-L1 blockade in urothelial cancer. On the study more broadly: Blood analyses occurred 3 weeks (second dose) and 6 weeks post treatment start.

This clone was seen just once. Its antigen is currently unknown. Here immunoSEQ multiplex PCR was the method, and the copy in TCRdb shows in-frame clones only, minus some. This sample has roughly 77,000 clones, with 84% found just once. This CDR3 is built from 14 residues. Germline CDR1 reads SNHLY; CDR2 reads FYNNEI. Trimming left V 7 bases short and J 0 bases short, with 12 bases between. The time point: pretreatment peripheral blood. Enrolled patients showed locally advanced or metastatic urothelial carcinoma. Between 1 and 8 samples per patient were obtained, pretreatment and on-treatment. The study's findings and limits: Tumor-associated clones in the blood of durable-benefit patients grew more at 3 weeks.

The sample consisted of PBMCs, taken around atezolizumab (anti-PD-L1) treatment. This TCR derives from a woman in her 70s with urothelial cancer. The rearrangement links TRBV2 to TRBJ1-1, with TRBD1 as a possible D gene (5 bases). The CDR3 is CASKQGSLNTEAFF. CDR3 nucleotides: TGTGCCAGCAAGCAGGGTTCGTTGAACACTGAAGCTTTCTTT.